The 21 T cell receptor beta chains below all came from one sample that was sequenced in a study of molecular identifiers for immune sequencing clone quantification. TCRdb called the PCR reads again in MiXCR, with one record for every CDR3 protein. Of a few hundred thousand distinct CDR3 sequences listed, 24% were seen once; the top ten hold 0.7% to 0.95%. The sample consisted of naive CD8+ T cells from blood, with Jurkat cell RNA spiked in. Subset here: FACS-sorted CD8+CD4-CCR7+CD45RA+ naive T cells. The origin of the receptors is a human donor in good health. Some libraries in this study had Jurkat cell RNA spiked in.

This clonotype was seen more than once but under ten times. The chain is built from TRBV29-1 and TRBJ2-7, with D possibly TRBD2 on 5 matching bases. This CDR3 has 12 amino acids. CDR1 and CDR2 from the germline V gene are SQVTM and ANQGSEA. Trimming took 7 bases from V and 4 from J, leaving 14 bases between them. The CDR3, as DNA: TGCAGCGCCGAGGGTTATTGTTACGAGCAGTACTTC. Protein: CSAEGYCYEQYF.

This clonotype was counted only a few times. An end of the junction does not agree with germline; a read error may underlie this. The J gene is TRBJ2-7, the V gene TRBV5-3, with D possibly being TRBD1 (6 bases). TRBV5-3 is designated an ORF whose function remains uncertain. The CDR3 is made up of 16 amino acids. The CDR3 coding sequence is TGTGCCAGCAGCTGGAACGTACAGGGTTCTAGGTACGAGCAGTACTTC. Residues: CASSWNVQGSRYEQYF.

The rearrangement uses TRBV7-9 and TRBJ2-1, with D maybe TRBD2 (6 bases). Germline V CDR1 and CDR2: SEHNR, FQNEAQ (reference sequence). CDR3 length: 15 amino acids. Deletions cut 2 bases from V and 6 bases from J, with 14 bases between. In nucleotides, the CDR3 is TGTGCCAGCAGCTTACTCGTGGCGGGGCCCAATGAGCAGTTCTTC. Translation gives CASSLLVAGPNEQFF. The full variable domain, rest sourced from reference TRBV7-9 and TRBJ2-1, is DTGVSQNPRHKITKRGQNVTFRCDPISEHNRLYWYRQTLGQGPEFLTYFQNEAQLEKSRLLSDRFSAERPKGSFSTLEIQRTEQGDSAMYLCASSLLVAGPNEQFFGPGTRLTVL.

This clonotype came up many times. J is TRBJ2-7 and V is TRBV2; 12 bases line up with TRBD2. Germline-derived CDR1 and CDR2 are SNHLY and FYNNEI. CDR3 length equals 17 residues. V gave up 1 base and J gave up 4 bases; unmatched junction bases: 8. DNA of the CDR3: TGTGCCAGCAGTGAAGAAGCTAGCGGGAGGGCCAGGTACGAGCAGTACTTC. As protein: CASSEEASGRARYEQYF.

This clonotype has just a few counts. CDR3 coding DNA: TGTGCCATCACCCCATTGGGGCTCGGGCCCTACGAGCAGTACTTC. It translates to CAITPLGLGPYEQYF. V and J are TRBV7-9 and TRBJ2-7, with D tentatively TRBD1 (5 bases). Germline V lookup: CDR1 SEHNR, CDR2 FQNEAQ (reference sequence). The CDR3 consists of 15 residues. Trimming pared 10 bases from V and 2 bases from J, leaving 21 bases between.

This clonotype was picked up many times. The chain joins TRBV4-3 to TRBJ2-7; perhaps TRBD2 as D (5 bases). The germline V and J ends were trimmed by 0 bases and 0 bases, with 12 bases remaining between them. The CDR3 length is 16 residues. From germline, CDR1 is LGHNA and CDR2 YSLEER. In DNA form, the CDR3 reads TGCGCCAGCAGCCAAGATATAGCGCCCAGCTCCTACGAGCAGTACTTC. Its protein is CASSQDIAPSSYEQYF.

This clonotype has ten or more counts. The V call is TRBV6-5, the J call TRBJ1-2; TRBD1 aligns across 8 bases. Trimming cost V 5 bases and J 2 bases; bases outside gene matches: 7. Germline CDR1 is MNHEY and CDR2 is SVGAGI. The CDR3 sequence is 15 residues long. The CDR3 DNA reads as TGTGCCAGCAGTCAAGCAGGGGGCGGGAACTATGGCTACACCTTC. This encodes CASSQAGGGNYGYTF.

This clonotype was seen once. Possible read error: a much larger clone is one base away. This chain joins TRBV28 and TRBJ2-5; D not certain. The CDR3 loop spans 14 amino acids. CDR1 MDHEN and CDR2 SYDVKM come from the germline V gene. CDR3 DNA sequence: TGTGCCAGCAGCCTCCTCGTGCTCGAAGAGATCCAGTACTTC. Protein: CASSLLVLEEIQYF.

The chain uses TRBV7-9 and TRBJ2-3; unclear D gene. The V end was cut by 6 bases, the J end by 3 bases, with 10 bases between. Germline V gene lookup returns CDR1 SEHNR and CDR2 FQNEAQ (reference sequence). The CDR3 is 13 amino acids. The CDR3 nucleotides are TGTGCCAGCAGAGAGCATCTTACAGATACGCAGTATTTT. The encoded protein is CASREHLTDTQYF.

This clonotype was seen repeatedly, ten times or more. The V call is TRBV4-2, the J call TRBJ2-3; 12 nucleotides align to TRBD2. V trimming: 11 bases; J trimming: 5 bases; junction bases outside the gene matches: 11. This CDR3 contains 15 residues. Per germline, CDR1 LGHNA and CDR2 YNFKEQ. The CDR3 loop reads CAAALAGGGGDTQYF. In nucleotides, the CDR3 is TGTGCCGCAGCACTAGCGGGAGGTGGTGGAGATACGCAGTATTTT.

Regarding this clonotype: One end of the junction varies from germline; a read error may be responsible. V is TRBV27 and J is TRBJ2-7; TRBD1 matches at 8 bases. Germline V gene sequence: CDR1 MNHEY, CDR2 SMNVEV (reference sequence). CDR3 size: 14 residues. In DNA form, the CDR3 reads TGTGCCAGCAGTTTATCTCCAGGGGGCTACGAGCAGCACTTC. Translated: CASSLSPGGYEQHF.

In the case of this clonotype: Given a much more abundant clone one base away, this may be a read error. This chain joins TRBV28 and TRBJ2-6; D may be TRBD2 (6 bases). The CDR3 extends over 17 amino acids. Germline-derived CDR1 and CDR2 are MDHEN and SYDVKM. CDR3 region: CASSLLEGSSGASVLTF. The CDR3 DNA reads as TGTGCCAGCAGTTTATTGGAGGGGAGCTCTGGGGCCAGCGTCCTGACTTTC.

The V gene is TRBV4-3, the J gene TRBJ2-7, with a possible D match to TRBD1 (5 bases). From germline, CDR1 is LGHNA and CDR2 YSLEER. V shed 0 bases and J shed 2 bases, with 11 bases lying between them. The CDR3 is made up of 15 amino acids. The CDR3 sequence: CASSQDRIGAYEQYF. CDR3 in DNA: TGCGCCAGCAGCCAAGATAGGATAGGGGCCTACGAGCAGTACTTC.

This clonotype was picked up many times. V usage is TRBV5-1 and J usage is TRBJ2-5; the match to TRBD1 covers 10 bases. Germline values: CDR1 SGHRS, CDR2 YFSETQ. The CDR3 extends over 15 amino acids. V gave up 8 bases and J gave up 5 bases; unmatched junction bases: 12. The CDR3 DNA is TGCGCCAGTAAGGCCGGGACAGGGGACGCGGAGACCCAGTACTTC. Translated: CASKAGTGDAETQYF. The full variable domain, in which reference TRBV5-1 and TRBJ2-5 provide the parts outside the CDR3, is KAGVTQTPRYLIKTRGQQVTLSCSPISGHRSVSWYQQTPGQGLQFLFEYFSETQRNKGNFPGRFSGRQFSNSRSEMNVSTLELGDSALYLCASKAGTGDAETQYFGPGTRLLVL.

This clonotype appeared many times. V and J are TRBV13 and TRBJ1-5; 7 nucleotides agree with TRBD1. Germline-derived CDR1 and CDR2 are PRHDT and FYEKMQ (reference sequence). CDR3 length: 13 residues. V lost 5 bases to trimming and J lost 4 bases; unmatched junction nucleotides: 2. Here the CDR3 DNA reads TGTGCCAGCAGCCGGACAGGTAATCAGCCCCAGCATTTT. Its translation is CASSRTGNQPQHF.

The table lists this clonotype with a count of one. It may be a read error: a sequence one base away is much more abundant. The chain is built from TRBV4-3 and TRBJ2-7; the D call may be TRBD1 or TRBD2 (5 bases each). The germline gives CDR1 LGHNA, CDR2 YSLEER. The CDR3 is made up of 15 amino acids. The CDR3 here is CASSRDVLSVDEQHF. CDR3 DNA: TGCGCCAGCAGCCGGGACGTCTTGAGCGTCGACGAGCAGCACTTC.

The chain uses TRBV13 and TRBJ2-5; D gene unclear. This CDR3 region has 14 residues. The V end lost 5 bases, the J end lost 2 bases, and 12 bases lay between the germline ends. Germline CDR1 PRHDT, CDR2 FYEKMQ (reference sequence). CDR3 sequence reads: CASSPARIQETQYF. DNA for the CDR3: TGTGCCAGCAGCCCTGCCAGGATACAAGAGACCCAGTACTTC.

This clonotype was seen many times. This sequence joins TRBV6-5 and TRBJ1-1; weak D call: TRBD1 (5 bases). From germline, CDR1 is MNHEY and CDR2 SVGAGI. The CDR3 has 13 residues. V gave up 2 bases and J gave up 5 bases, with 9 bases separating them. The CDR3 is CASSYRGPTEAFF. CDR3 DNA: TGTGCCAGCAGTTACCGGGGACCTACTGAAGCTTTCTTT.

The chain uses TRBV21-1 and TRBJ2-5; the table's D call of TRBD1 was not tested on the DNA. TRBV21-1 corresponds to a pseudogene. The CDR3 has 15 residues. The CDR3 sequence is CASTTARDRAETQYF. CDR3 nucleotides: TGTGCCAGCACCACCGCCCGGGACAGGGCAGAGACCCAGTACTTC.

This clonotype was detected ten times or more. This sequence joins TRBV29-1 and TRBJ2-3, with D tentatively TRBD1 (6 bases). The CDR3 is made up of 14 amino acids. CDR1 and CDR2 from the germline V gene are SQVTM and ANQGSEA. Trimming pared 8 bases from V and 0 bases from J, leaving 15 bases between. CDR3 in DNA: TGCAGCTTTTGGGGGCGGAAAAGCACAGATACGCAGTATTTT. This codes for CSFWGRKSTDTQYF.

The chain has TRBV29-1 and TRBJ2-1; the D gene is possibly TRBD1 (6 bases). This CDR3 comprises 14 residues. Trimming cost V 4 bases and J 0 bases, with 10 bases left between them. Germline-derived CDR1 and CDR2 are SQVTM and ANQGSEA. In DNA, the CDR3 is TGCAGCGTTGTGAGGGACAACTCCTACAATGAGCAGTTCTTC. It translates to CSVVRDNSYNEQFF.